The clone carrying this T cell receptor (beta chain) was detected only a few times. Its antigen is unidentified. V dropped 7 bases and J dropped 1 base, with 13 bases sitting between them. CDR1 and CDR2 (germline): MDHEN, SYDVKM. There are 14 residues in the CDR3. A sample-barcoded 5' primer and a J-beta primer mix were used in a second PCR of about 6 to 12 cycles. In TCRdb, the 5' RACE reads were re-called with MiXCR into one record per CDR3 protein. This table has more than 550,000 distinct CDR3 sequences, 20% to 25% appearing once. This sample stems from a study of blood T cells in healthy people across ages. The overall study: About one barcoded beta molecule was captured per two T cells (by template switching).

Study-wide results and limits: Higher naive T cell percentage went strongly together with higher TCR beta diversity.

This TCR derives from a man aged 65 to 79 in good health. This rearrangement joins TRBV28 to TRBJ1-1, with D uncertain. The sample was blood. This CDR3 is CASTITTPNTEAFF. The CDR3 nucleotides are TGTGCCAGCACCATTACAACACCGAACACTGAAGCTTTCTTT.